This section outlines one T cell receptor beta chain sequence together with its context. The data stem from a study of blood T cell repertoires in COVID-19. Study summary: Samples came from the United States, Italy and Spain, spanning acute and convalescent COVID-19.

The table came from immunoSEQ multiplex PCR; TCRdb's copy has only in-frame clones and leaves some out. This sample yields about 63,000 clones, of which around nine tenths are seen a single time; roughly a fifth belongs to the top ten. Germline V gene lookup returns CDR1 WSHSY and CDR2 SAAADI. The length of the CDR3 is 15 residues. With V trimmed by 0 bases and J by 4 bases, 1 base remained unmatched. The sequenced material came from peripheral blood. The receptor was isolated from an elderly woman with acute or convalescent COVID-19. The chain couples TRBV10-2 to TRBJ2-3, with 10 bases matching TRBD1. The CDR3 nucleotides are TGCGCCAGCAGTGAGTCCGGGACAGGGGCAGATACGCAGTATTTT. Protein product: CASSESGTGADTQYF.